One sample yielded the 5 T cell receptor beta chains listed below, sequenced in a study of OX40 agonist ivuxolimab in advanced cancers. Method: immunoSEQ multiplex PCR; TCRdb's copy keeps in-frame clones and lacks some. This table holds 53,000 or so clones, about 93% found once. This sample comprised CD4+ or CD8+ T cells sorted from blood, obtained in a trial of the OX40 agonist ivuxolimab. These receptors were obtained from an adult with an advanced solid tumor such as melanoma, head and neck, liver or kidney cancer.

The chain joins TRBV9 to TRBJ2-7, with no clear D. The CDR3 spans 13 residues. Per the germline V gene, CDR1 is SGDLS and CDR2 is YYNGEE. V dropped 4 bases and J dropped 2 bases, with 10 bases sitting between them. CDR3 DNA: TGTGCCAGCAGCACTGGACCAGCCTACGAGCAGTACTTC. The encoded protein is CASSTGPAYEQYF. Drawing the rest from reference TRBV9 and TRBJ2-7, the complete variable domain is DSGVTQTPKHLITATGQRVTLRCSPRSGDLSVYWYQQSLDQGLQFLIQYYNGEERAKGNILERFSAQQFPDLHSELNLSSLELGDSALYFCASSTGPAYEQYFGPGTRLTVT.

Here the CDR3 DNA reads TGCAGCGTTCGAGCGGGAGTAACCTCCTACAATGAGCAGTTCTTC. It is translated as CSVRAGVTSYNEQFF. The chain couples TRBV29-1 to TRBJ2-1; 8 nucleotides match TRBD2. V gave up 5 bases and J gave up 0 bases; unmatched junction bases: 6. The germline CDR1 and CDR2 sequences are SQVTM and ANQGSEA. The CDR3 runs to 15 residues.

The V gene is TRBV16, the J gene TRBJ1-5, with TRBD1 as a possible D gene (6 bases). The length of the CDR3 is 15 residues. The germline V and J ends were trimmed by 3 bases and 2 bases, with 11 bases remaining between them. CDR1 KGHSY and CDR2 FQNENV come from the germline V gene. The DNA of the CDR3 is TGTGCCAGCAGCCAGTCACAGGGTGGCAATCAGCCCCAGCATTTT. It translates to CASSQSQGGNQPQHF. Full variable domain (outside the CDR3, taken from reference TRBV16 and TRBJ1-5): GEEVAQTPKHLVRGEGQKAKLYCAPIKGHSYVFWYQQVLKNEFKFLISFQNENVFDETGMPKERFSAKCLPNSPCSLEIQATKLEDSAVYFCASSQSQGGNQPQHFGDGTRLSIL.

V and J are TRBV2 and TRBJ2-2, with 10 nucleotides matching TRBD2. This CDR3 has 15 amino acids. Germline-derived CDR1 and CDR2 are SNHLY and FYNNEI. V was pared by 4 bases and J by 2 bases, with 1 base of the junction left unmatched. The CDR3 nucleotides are TGTGCCAGCAGTGGGACTAGCGGAAACACCGGGGAGCTGTTTTTT. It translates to CASSGTSGNTGELFF.

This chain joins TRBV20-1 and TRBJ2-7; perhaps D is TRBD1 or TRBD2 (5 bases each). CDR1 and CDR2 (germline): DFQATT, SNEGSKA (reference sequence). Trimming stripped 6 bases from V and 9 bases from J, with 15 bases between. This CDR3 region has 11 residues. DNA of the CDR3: TGCAGTGCAAAGCCCGGGACGGGGCAGTACTTC. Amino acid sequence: CSAKPGTGQYF.